The 4 T cell receptor beta chains below come from one sample, sequenced in a study of blood T cell repertoires in COVID-19. The assay was immunoSEQ multiplex PCR, and TCRdb's table has in-frame clones only and misses some. This table has roughly 100,000 clones, around 85% appearing once. Sequenced: peripheral blood. The source of these receptors is a woman of 80 years or more with active or convalescent COVID-19.

This clone was counted a single time. J is TRBJ1-5 and V is TRBV28; D is unresolved. CDR1 is MDHEN, CDR2 SYDVKM, per germline. V was shortened by 2 bases and J by 4 bases, with 15 bases between the two germline ends. CDR3 size: 16 residues. Here the CDR3 DNA reads TGTGCCAGCAGTTTAATGCGGGGATTTAATAATCAGCCCCAGCATTTT. It codes for CASSLMRGFNNQPQHF.

The CDR3 DNA follows: TGTGCCAGTAGTATAGATCTGGAGTCGGGAGAAAAACTGTTTTTT. This gives the protein CASSIDLESGEKLFF. The gene calls are TRBV19 and TRBJ1-4, with D unclear. This CDR3 is 15 amino acids long. CDR1 and CDR2 from the germline V gene are LNHDA and SQIVND (reference sequence). V was trimmed by 0 bases and J by 8 bases, leaving 13 bases between them.

The CDR3 nucleotides read TGTGCCATCAGTGACGACAGGGGTGGGGACGAGCAGTACTTC. This sequence encodes CAISDDRGGDEQYF. J is TRBJ2-7 and V is TRBV10-3; 8 bases match TRBD1. This CDR3 spans 14 amino acids. Germline V gene data show CDR1 as ENHRY and CDR2 as SYGVKD. J gave up 5 bases and V 3 bases, and 6 bases lay outside the gene matches.

The chain joins TRBV7-2 to TRBJ2-1, with D possibly TRBD2 on 5 matching bases. The germline V and J ends were trimmed by 2 bases and 13 bases, with 12 bases remaining between them. Germline lookup yields CDR1 SGHTA and CDR2 FQGNSA. The CDR3 is 12 residues long. The chain's CDR3 is CASSLFPDSQFF. The CDR3 region has the DNA TGTGCCAGCAGCTTATTCCCGGACTCCCAGTTCTTC.